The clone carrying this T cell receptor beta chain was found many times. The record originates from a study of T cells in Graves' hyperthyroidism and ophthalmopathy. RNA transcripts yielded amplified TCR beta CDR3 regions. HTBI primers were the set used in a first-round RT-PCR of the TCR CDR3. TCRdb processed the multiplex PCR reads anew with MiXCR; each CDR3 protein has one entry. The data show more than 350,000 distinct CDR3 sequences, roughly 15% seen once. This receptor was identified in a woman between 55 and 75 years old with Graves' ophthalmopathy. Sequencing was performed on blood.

The chain's CDR3 is CASTRTENQPQHF. In DNA form, the CDR3 reads TGTGCCAGCACCCGGACAGAAAATCAGCCCCAGCATTTT. The chain uses TRBV6-2 or TRBV6-3 and TRBJ1-5, with D possibly being TRBD1 (6 bases). The CDR3 totals 13 residues. Germline CDR1 and CDR2: MNHEY and SVGEGT. V was clipped by 7 bases and J by 4 bases, with 11 bases between them.